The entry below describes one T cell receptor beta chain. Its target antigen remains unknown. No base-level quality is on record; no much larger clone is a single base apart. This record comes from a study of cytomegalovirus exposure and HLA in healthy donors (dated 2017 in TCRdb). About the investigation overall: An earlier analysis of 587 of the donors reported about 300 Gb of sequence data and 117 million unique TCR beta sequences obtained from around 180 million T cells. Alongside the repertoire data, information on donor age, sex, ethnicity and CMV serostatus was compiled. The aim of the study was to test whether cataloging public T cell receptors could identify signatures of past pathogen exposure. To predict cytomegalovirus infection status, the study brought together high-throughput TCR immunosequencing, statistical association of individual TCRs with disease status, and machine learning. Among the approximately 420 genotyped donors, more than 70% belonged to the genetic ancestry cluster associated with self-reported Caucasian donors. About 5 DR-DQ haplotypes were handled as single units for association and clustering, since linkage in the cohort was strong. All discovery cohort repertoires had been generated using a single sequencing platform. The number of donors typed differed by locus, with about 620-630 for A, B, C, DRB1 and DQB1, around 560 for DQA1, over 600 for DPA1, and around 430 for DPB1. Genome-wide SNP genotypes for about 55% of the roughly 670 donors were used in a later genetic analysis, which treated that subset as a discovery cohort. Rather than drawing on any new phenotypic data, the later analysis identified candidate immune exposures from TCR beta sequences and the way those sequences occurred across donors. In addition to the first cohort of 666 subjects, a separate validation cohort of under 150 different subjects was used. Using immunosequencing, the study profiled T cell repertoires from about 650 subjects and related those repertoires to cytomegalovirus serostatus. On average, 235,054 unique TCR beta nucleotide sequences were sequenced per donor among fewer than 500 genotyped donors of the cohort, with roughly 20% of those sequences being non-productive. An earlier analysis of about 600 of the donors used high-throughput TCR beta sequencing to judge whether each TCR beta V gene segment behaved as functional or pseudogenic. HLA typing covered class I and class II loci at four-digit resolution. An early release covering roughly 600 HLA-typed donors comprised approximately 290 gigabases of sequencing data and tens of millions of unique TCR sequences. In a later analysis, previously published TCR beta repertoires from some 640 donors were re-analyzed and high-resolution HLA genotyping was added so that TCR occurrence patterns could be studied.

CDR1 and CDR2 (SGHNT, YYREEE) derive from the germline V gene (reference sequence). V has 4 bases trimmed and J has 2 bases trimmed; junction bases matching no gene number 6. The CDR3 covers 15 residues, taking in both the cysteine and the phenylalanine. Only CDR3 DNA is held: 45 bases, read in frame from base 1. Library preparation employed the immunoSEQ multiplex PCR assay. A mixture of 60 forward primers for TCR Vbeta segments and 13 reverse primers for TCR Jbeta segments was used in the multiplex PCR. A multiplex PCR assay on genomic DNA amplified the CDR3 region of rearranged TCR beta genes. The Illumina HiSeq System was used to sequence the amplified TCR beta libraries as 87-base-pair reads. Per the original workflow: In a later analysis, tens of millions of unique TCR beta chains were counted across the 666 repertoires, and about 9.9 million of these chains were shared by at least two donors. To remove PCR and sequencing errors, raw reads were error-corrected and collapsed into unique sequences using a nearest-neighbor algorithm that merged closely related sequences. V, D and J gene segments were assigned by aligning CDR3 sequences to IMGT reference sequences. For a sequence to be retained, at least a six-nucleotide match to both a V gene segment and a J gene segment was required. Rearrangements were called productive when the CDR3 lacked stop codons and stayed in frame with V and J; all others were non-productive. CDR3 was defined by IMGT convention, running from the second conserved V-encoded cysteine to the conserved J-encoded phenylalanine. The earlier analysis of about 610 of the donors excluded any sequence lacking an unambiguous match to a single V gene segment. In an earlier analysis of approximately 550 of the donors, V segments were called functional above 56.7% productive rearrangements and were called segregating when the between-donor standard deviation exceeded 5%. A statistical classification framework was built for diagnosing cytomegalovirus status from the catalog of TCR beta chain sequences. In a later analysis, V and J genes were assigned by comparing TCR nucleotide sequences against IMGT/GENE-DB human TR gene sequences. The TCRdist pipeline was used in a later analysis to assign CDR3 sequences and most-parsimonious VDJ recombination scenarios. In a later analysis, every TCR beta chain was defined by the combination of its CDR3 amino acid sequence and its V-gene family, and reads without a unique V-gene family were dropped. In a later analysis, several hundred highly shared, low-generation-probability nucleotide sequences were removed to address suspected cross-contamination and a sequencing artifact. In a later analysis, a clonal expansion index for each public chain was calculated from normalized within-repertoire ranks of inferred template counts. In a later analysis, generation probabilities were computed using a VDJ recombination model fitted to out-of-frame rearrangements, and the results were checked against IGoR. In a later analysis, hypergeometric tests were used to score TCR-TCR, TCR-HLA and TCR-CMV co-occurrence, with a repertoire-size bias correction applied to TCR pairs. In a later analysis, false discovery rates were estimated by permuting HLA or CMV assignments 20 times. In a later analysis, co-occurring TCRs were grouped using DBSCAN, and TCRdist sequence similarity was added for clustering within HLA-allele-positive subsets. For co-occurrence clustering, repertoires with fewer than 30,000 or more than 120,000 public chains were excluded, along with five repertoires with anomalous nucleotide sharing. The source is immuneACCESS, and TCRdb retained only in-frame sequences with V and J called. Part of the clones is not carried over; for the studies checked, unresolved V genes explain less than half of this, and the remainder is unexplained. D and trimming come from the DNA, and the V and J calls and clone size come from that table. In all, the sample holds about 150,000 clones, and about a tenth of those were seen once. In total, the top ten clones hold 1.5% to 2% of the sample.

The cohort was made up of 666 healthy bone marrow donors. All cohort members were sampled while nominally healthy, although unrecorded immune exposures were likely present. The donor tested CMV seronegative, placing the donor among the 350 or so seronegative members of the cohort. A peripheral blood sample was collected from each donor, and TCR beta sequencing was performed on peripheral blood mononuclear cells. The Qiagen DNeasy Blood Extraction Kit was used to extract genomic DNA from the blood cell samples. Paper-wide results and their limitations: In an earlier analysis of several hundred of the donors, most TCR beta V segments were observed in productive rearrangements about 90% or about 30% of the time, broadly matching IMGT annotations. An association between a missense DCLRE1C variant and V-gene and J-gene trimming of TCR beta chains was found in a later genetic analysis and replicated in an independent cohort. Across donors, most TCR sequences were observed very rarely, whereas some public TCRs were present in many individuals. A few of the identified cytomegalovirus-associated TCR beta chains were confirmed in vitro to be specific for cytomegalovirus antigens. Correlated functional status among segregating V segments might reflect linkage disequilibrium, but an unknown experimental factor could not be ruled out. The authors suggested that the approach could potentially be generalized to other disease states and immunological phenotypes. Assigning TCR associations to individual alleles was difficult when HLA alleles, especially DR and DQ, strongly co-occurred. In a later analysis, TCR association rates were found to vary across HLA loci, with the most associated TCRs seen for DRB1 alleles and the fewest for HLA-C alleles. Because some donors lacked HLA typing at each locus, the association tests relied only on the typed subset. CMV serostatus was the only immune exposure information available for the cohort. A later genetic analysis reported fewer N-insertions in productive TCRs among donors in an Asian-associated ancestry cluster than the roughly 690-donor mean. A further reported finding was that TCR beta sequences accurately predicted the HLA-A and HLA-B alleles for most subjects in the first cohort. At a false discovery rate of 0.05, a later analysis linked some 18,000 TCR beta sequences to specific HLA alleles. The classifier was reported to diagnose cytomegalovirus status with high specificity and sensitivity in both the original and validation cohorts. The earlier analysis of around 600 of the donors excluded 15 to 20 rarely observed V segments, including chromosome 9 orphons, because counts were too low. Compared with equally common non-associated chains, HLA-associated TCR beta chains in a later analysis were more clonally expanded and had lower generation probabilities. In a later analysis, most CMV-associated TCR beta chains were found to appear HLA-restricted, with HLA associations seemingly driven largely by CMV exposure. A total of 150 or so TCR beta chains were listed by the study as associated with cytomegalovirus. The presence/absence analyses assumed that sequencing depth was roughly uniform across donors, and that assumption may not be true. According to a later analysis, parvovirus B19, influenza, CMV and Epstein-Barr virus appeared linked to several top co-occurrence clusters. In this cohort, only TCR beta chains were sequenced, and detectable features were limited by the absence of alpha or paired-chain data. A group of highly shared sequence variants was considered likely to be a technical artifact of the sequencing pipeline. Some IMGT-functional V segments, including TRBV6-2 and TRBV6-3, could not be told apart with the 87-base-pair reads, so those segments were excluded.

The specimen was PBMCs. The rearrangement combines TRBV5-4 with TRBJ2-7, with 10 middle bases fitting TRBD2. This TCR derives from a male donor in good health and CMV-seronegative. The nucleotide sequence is TGTGCCAGCAGCCAAGGACTAGCGGAAGCCTACGAGCAGTACTTC. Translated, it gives CASSQGLAEAYEQYF.